This T cell receptor (beta chain) came from a study of OX40 agonist ivuxolimab in advanced cancers. The overall study: The diagnoses of dose-escalation patients were hepatocellular carcinoma, melanoma, renal cell or head and neck cancer.

Notes on the study in general: Antigens targeted by the expanded peripheral T cells were not determined.

Repertoires were generated with immunoSEQ multiplex PCR, while TCRdb's copy carries only in-frame clones and drops some. Altogether about 58,000 clones are present, 80% to 90% being singletons, with the ten largest covering roughly 3%. About this clone itself: Antigen unknown.

The CDR3 consists of 14 residues. Germline lookup yields CDR1 LNHDA and CDR2 SQIVND (reference sequence). Trimming removed 4 bases from V and 4 bases from J; junction bases left unmatched: 4. Exclusion of a patient followed from autoimmune disease history or systemic immunosuppression. Peripheral blood came from all dose cohorts at three timepoints. This material consisted of CD4+ or CD8+ T cells sorted from blood, taken in a trial of the OX40 agonist ivuxolimab. The clonotype originates from an adult with an advanced solid tumor such as melanoma, head and neck, liver or kidney cancer. The chain is built from TRBV19 and TRBJ2-7, with 10 bases matching TRBD1. Here the CDR3 DNA reads TGTGCCAGTAGTACGACAGGGGGCCGGTACGAGCAGTACTTC. Its translation: CASSTTGGRYEQYF.